This T cell receptor beta chain was identified in a study of CD8 T cells in Susac syndrome (dated by TCRdb to between 2019 and 2020). Looking at the study overall: Repertoire sequencing was used to test whether CD8+ T cell activation and differentiation in Susac syndrome was antigen driven. The clonality of the CD8+ T cell repertoire was compared across about a dozen healthy donors, some 14 Susac syndrome patients and about 16 multiple sclerosis patients. The paper's findings and limits, for the study overall: The TCR sequencing and HLA analysis was acknowledged to have included a relatively small number of individuals.

RNA was extracted using the RNeasy kit, and roughly 0.5 to 1 microgram was reverse transcribed with random hexamers. The immunoSEQ multiplex PCR assay, which covers 54 Vbeta and 13 Jbeta segments, was used to amplify TCR beta CDR3 regions. To correct PCR amplification bias, a synthetic template baseline was used for both primer optimization and computational correction. In the source study's methods: Reads were annotated to V, D and J genes according to IMGT and were analyzed with immunoSEQ Analyzer, with only productive sequences retained. Clonality was computed as one minus Shannon entropy normalized by log2 of the number of productive unique sequences. For each patient and control, public and private clones were evaluated within the 100 most prevalent clones. A clone was defined as Susac-specific if it was absent from the healthy and MS cohorts, from over 1,000 published viral clones and from other ImmuneACCESS disease sequences. The public sequencing data were trimmed at Q25 with fastp and processed into clonotypes with MiXCR by TCRdb, which kept only in-frame beta chains. Here each entry gathers all rows of one CDR3 protein and keeps the most common genes and DNA. TCRdb's processing, not the authors', yielded these V and J calls. A total of more than 65,000 distinct CDR3 sequences appear in this sample, approximately 95% of them only once. The ten largest clones capture 0.2% to 0.3% of the sample.

Worth noting for this clonotype: Its antigen is currently not known. Per-nucleotide qualities are absent, and no much larger clonotype sits a single base away.

The germline V gene supplies CDR1 KGHSH and CDR2 LQKENI. The CDR3 contains 13 residues, cysteine and phenylalanine counted. Solely the CDR3 DNA is kept, with 39 bases framed from the first base. Clipping removes 6 bases from V and 6 bases from J, with 7 as the unmatched junction base count. Peripheral blood CD8+ and CD4+ T cells from healthy donors, Susac syndrome patients and multiple sclerosis patients were profiled by high-throughput TCR beta sequencing. Healthy donors were included as age- and sex-matched controls. Bulk CD8+ and CD4+ T cells were purified magnetically by negative isolation, whereas CD8+ TEMRA cells were enriched by FACS. Blood was drawn into EDTA tubes, processed within 24 hours, and PBMCs were isolated by density gradient centrifugation. PBMCs intended for TCR sequencing were frozen in liquid nitrogen and were later thawed in a 37 degrees C water bath. Purity of sorted or isolated CD4+, CD8+ and CD8+ TEMRA cells was at least 90%.

Specimen: CD8+ T cells from PBMCs. In this chain, TRBV18 is recombined with TRBJ1-2, with 7 bases matching TRBD1. This sequence originates from a human donor in good health. CDR3 sequence: CASSLTGLDGYTF. The sequenced DNA is TGTGCCAGCTCTCTGACAGGGCTGGATGGCTACACCTTC.